Many counts were recorded for the clone carrying this T cell receptor (beta chain). Just one base apart from a much larger clone, this may be a read error. Read data end 3 residues before the CDR3 end; the end is taken from the germline J gene. This specimen comes from a study of T cell clonality in common variable immunodeficiency. The CDR3 contains 18 residues. The germline V gene has CDR1 SGHRS and CDR2 YFSETQ. Here immunoSEQ multiplex PCR was the method, and the copy in TCRdb shows in-frame clones only, minus some. In total the sample includes 42,000 or so clones, none of them seen once. The J gene is TRBJ1-4, the V gene TRBV5-1, with D perhaps matching TRBD1 (5 bases). The sequenced sample was peripheral blood mononuclear cells. This receptor was obtained from a person between 18 and 75 years old in good health. CDR3: CASSLVVGPSSGANVLFF. Partial CDR3 DNA: TGCGCCAGCAGCTTGGTAGTAGGGCCGAGCTCTGGGGCCAACGTA.